This passage covers 27 T cell receptor beta chains from one sample sequenced in a study of early T cells in non-severe SARS-CoV-2 infection. TCRdb passed the 5' RACE reads through MiXCR, listing each CDR3 protein once. There are around 50,000 distinct CDR3 sequences in the sample; around 9.5% occur only once, and roughly 8.3% lies in the top ten. Sequences were obtained from whole blood. These receptors all come from an adult who was a healthcare worker with PCR-confirmed SARS-CoV-2 infection or an uninfected control (not recorded which).

This clonotype was picked up a small number of times. The junction shows a germline mismatch at one end, possibly a read error. The rearrangement uses TRBV9 and TRBJ1-3; D remains ambiguous. The V gene's germline CDR1 is SGDLS and CDR2 YYNGEE. CDR3 length: 16 amino acids. The CDR3 loop reads CASSRSGQNSENTIYF. In DNA, the CDR3 is TGTGCCAGCAGCCGGAGCGGGCAGAACTCTGAAAACACCATATATTTT.

The table lists this clonotype with many counts. CDR3 sequence: CASGEGTEAFF. DNA of the CDR3: TGTGCCAGTGGGGAGGGGACTGAAGCTTTCTTT. The V and J genes are TRBV25-1 and TRBJ1-1, with D possibly matching TRBD1 (5 bases). The CDR3 contains 11 residues. CDR1 is MGHDK and CDR2 is SYGVNS in the germline V gene. Trimming took 9 bases from V and 5 from J, leaving 10 bases between them. Based on the CDR3 plus reference TRBV25-1 and TRBJ1-1, the full variable domain is EADIYQTPRYLVIGTGKKITLECSQTMGHDKMYWYQQDPGMELHLIHYSYGVNSTEKGDLSSESTVSRIRTEHFPLTLESARPSHTSQYLCASGEGTEAFFGQGTRLTVV.

This clonotype has just a few counts. J is TRBJ2-3 and V is TRBV7-2, with TRBD1 as a possible D gene (6 bases). Per germline, CDR1 SGHTA and CDR2 FQGNSA. The V end lost 5 bases, the J end lost 2 bases, and 14 bases lay between the germline ends. The CDR3 has 15 residues. Here the CDR3 DNA reads TGTGCCAGCAGCCCCGACAGGCTCTCCACAGATACGCAGTATTTT. Its translation: CASSPDRLSTDTQYF. Supplemented by reference TRBV7-2 and TRBJ2-3, the full variable domain reads GAGVSQSPSNKVTEKGKDVELRCDPISGHTALYWYRQSLGQGLEFLIYFQGNSAPDKSGLPSDRFSAERTGGSVSTLTIQRTQQEDSAVYLCASSPDRLSTDTQYFGPGTRLTVL.

This clonotype was detected a few times. This chain uses TRBV12-3 or TRBV12-4 with TRBJ1-1; D is uncertain. This CDR3 contains 11 residues. The V end lost 6 bases, the J end lost 8 bases, and 10 bases lay between the germline ends. The CDR3 DNA is TGTGCCAGCAGGATGACGGACGAAGCTTTCTTT. The encoded protein is CASRMTDEAFF.

The CDR3 reads CAISGGLPAGVSTDTQYF. CDR3 DNA: TGTGCCATCAGTGGGGGTCTCCCAGCGGGAGTTAGCACAGATACGCAGTATTTT. The chain is built from TRBV10-3 and TRBJ2-3, with 8 bases lining up with TRBD2. Germline lookup yields CDR1 ENHRY and CDR2 SYGVKD. The CDR3 extends over 18 amino acids. V lost 4 bases, J lost 0 bases, and 12 bases stayed unmatched.

This chain connects TRBV28 to TRBJ2-7, with D hard to call. Germline CDR1 MDHEN, CDR2 SYDVKM. V was shortened by 3 bases and J by 1 base, with 10 bases between the two germline ends. There are 14 residues in the CDR3. The CDR3 DNA reads as TGTGCCAGCAGTTTCTACGGCGAATCCTACGAGCAGTACTTC. Its translation: CASSFYGESYEQYF.

This clonotype occurred many times. The chain recombines TRBV29-1 with TRBJ2-1, with D perhaps matching TRBD1 (5 bases). Germline V gene sequence: CDR1 SQVTM, CDR2 ANQGSEA. The V and J ends lost 7 bases and 9 bases respectively, with 16 bases between them. CDR3 length: 12 residues. DNA for the CDR3: TGCAGCGCCGCAGGGAAGGATGCTGAGCAGTTCTTC. This translates into CSAAGKDAEQFF.

In its sample, this clonotype was seen many times. This chain connects TRBV10-1 to TRBJ2-1; 11 bases align to TRBD2. The germline gives CDR1 WNHNN, CDR2 SYGVQD (reference sequence). V trimming: 6 bases; J trimming: 5 bases; junction bases outside the gene matches: 9. This CDR3 region has 16 residues. The CDR3 sequence: CASSLSGTSGNNEQFF. The CDR3 bases are TGCGCCAGCAGCCTATCCGGGACTAGCGGAAACAATGAGCAGTTCTTC.

In the case of this clonotype: A clone one base away is much larger, so this may be a read error. The chain carries TRBV28 and TRBJ1-4; a possible D gene is TRBD1 (5 bases). CDR1 MDHEN and CDR2 SYDVKM come from the germline V gene. CDR3 size: 18 residues. V lost 2 bases to trimming and J lost 13 bases, with 29 bases between them. The CDR3: CASSLNFPPEGPNEGLFF. The CDR3 DNA is TGTGCCAGCAGTTTAAATTTCCCCCCGGAGGGGCCCAATGAAGGACTGTTTTTT. Full variable domain (missing parts from reference TRBV28 and TRBJ1-4): DVKVTQSSRYLVKRTGEKVFLECVQDMDHENMFWYRQDPGLGLRLIYFSYDVKMKEKGDIPEGYSVSREKKERFSLILESASTNQTSMYLCASSLNFPPEGPNEGLFFGSGTQLSVL.

This clonotype has only a few counts. The V and J genes are TRBV2 and TRBJ2-3, with D possibly being TRBD2 (5 bases). Trimming cost V 7 bases and J 6 bases, with 11 bases left between them. Germline values: CDR1 SNHLY, CDR2 FYNNEI. The CDR3 extends over 12 amino acids. In nucleotides, the CDR3 is TGTGCCAGCACCCAGCGGCGGGATACGCAGTATTTT. It encodes CASTQRRDTQYF. Full variable domain (rest looked up from reference TRBV2 and TRBJ2-3): EPEVTQTPSHQVTQMGQEVILRCVPISNHLYFYWYRQILGQKVEFLVSFYNNEISEKSEIFDDQFSVERPDGSNFTLKIRSTKLEDSAMYFCASTQRRDTQYFGPGTRLTVL.

CDR3 sequence: CASSERASGSTDTQYF. CDR3 nucleotide sequence: TGTGCCAGCAGTGAGAGAGCTAGCGGGAGCACAGATACGCAGTATTTT. The chain employs TRBV2 and TRBJ2-3; TRBD2 matches at 8 bases. The V gene's germline CDR1 is SNHLY and CDR2 FYNNEI. The V gene end was trimmed by 3 bases and the J gene end by 0 bases; junction bases not matched to a gene: 5. The CDR3 contains 16 residues.

The sample holds many counts of this clonotype. The J gene is TRBJ1-1, the V gene TRBV6-2 or TRBV6-3; no definite D call. The CDR3 runs to 15 residues. Trimming shortened V by 6 bases and J by 3 bases, and 17 bases separated the two germline ends. CDR1 is MNHEY and CDR2 is SVGEGT in the germline V gene. CDR3 protein: CASRSGFPADTEAFF. The CDR3 DNA reads as TGTGCCAGCAGAAGTGGCTTCCCGGCGGACACTGAAGCTTTCTTT.

This clonotype was seen repeatedly, ten times or more. V and J are TRBV30 and TRBJ1-1; D gene ambiguous. V lost 0 bases, J lost 4 bases, and 9 bases lay in between. Germline V lookup: CDR1 GTSNPN, CDR2 SVGIG (reference sequence). The CDR3 loop spans 13 amino acids. This CDR3 reads CAWSVSESTEAFF. CDR3 sequence (DNA): TGTGCCTGGAGTGTAAGTGAGAGCACTGAAGCTTTCTTT.

This clonotype was seen a few times. The rearrangement joins TRBV20-1 to TRBJ1-2; 9 bases line up with TRBD1. V was pared by 6 bases and J by 6 bases, with 5 bases of the junction left unmatched. This CDR3 region has 12 residues. Germline V gene data show CDR1 as DFQATT and CDR2 as SNEGSKA (reference sequence). The CDR3 loop reads CSALRTGDGYTF. In DNA, the CDR3 is TGCAGTGCACTTAGGACAGGGGATGGCTACACCTTC.

There are many counts of this clonotype. V and J are TRBV4-1 and TRBJ1-4, with D possibly being TRBD1 (5 bases). The V end lost 4 bases, the J end lost 5 bases, and 11 bases lay between the germline ends. CDR1 MGHRA and CDR2 YSYEKL come from the germline V gene. The CDR3 has 14 residues. In nucleotides, the CDR3 is TGCGCCAGCAGCCCTCGACAGCGAAATGAAAAACTGTTTTTT. Encoded protein: CASSPRQRNEKLFF.

The sample holds many counts of this clonotype. This rearrangement joins TRBV27 to TRBJ1-1, with no clear D. Germline-derived CDR1 and CDR2 are MNHEY and SMNVEV (reference sequence). This CDR3 is 14 amino acids long. V was trimmed by 2 bases and J by 5 bases, leaving 12 bases between them. DNA of the CDR3: TGTGCCAGCAGTTTAACGGGGATTCAAACTGAAGCTTTCTTT. Its translation: CASSLTGIQTEAFF.

This chain uses TRBV10-3 with TRBJ2-1; perhaps TRBD1 as D (5 bases). The CDR3 spans 14 residues. Trimming stripped 3 bases from V and 4 bases from J, with 10 bases between. The V gene's germline CDR1 is ENHRY and CDR2 SYGVKD. CDR3 coding DNA: TGTGCCATCAGTGAAGGTGACAGTTACAATGAGCAGTTCTTC. This translates into CAISEGDSYNEQFF.

The chain recombines TRBV30 with TRBJ2-7; maybe TRBD2 (7 bases). The V end was cut by 0 bases, the J end by 4 bases, with 13 bases between. The V gene's germline CDR1 is GTSNPN and CDR2 SVGIG (reference sequence). The CDR3 totals 14 residues. The CDR3 sequence is CAWSVGGPLYEQYF. In nucleotides, the CDR3 is TGTGCCTGGAGTGTGGGGGGGCCTCTATACGAGCAGTACTTC. The full variable domain, in which reference TRBV30 and TRBJ2-7 provide the parts outside the CDR3, is SQTIHQWPATLVQPVGSPLSLECTVEGTSNPNLYWYRQAAGRGLQLLFYSVGIGQISSEVPQNLSASRPQDRQFILSSKKLLLSDSGFYLCAWSVGGPLYEQYFGPGTRLTVT.

The V gene is TRBV12-3 or TRBV12-4, the J gene TRBJ2-3, with TRBD1 identical over 7 bases. There are 13 residues in the CDR3. V gave up 6 bases and J gave up 4 bases; unmatched junction bases: 4. CDR3 protein: CASRPDRADTQYF. The CDR3, as DNA: TGTGCCAGCAGGCCCGACAGGGCAGATACGCAGTATTTT.

J is TRBJ2-1 and V is TRBV6-1, with D tentatively TRBD1 or TRBD2 (5 bases each). CDR1 is MNHNS and CDR2 is SASEGT in the germline V gene. V was clipped by 5 bases and J by 5 bases, with 13 bases between them. CDR3 size: 14 residues. CDR3 region: CASSMGDRNNEQFF. CDR3 bases: TGTGCCAGCAGTATGGGGGACCGAAACAATGAGCAGTTCTTC.

The rearrangement links TRBV27 to TRBJ2-3, with D perhaps assigned TRBD1 or TRBD2 (5 bases each). Trimming shortened V by 4 bases and J by 2 bases, and 19 bases separated the two germline ends. This CDR3 is built from 17 residues. Germline V CDR1 and CDR2: MNHEY, SMNVEV (reference sequence). As DNA, the CDR3 is TGTGCCAGCAGTTCCCTCCACTCTGGGGGATACACAGATACGCAGTATTTT. Encoded protein: CASSSLHSGGYTDTQYF.

This chain joins TRBV6-1 and TRBJ2-1, with D uncertain. Germline CDR1 is MNHNS and CDR2 is SASEGT. Trimming removed 2 bases from V and 0 bases from J, with 11 bases in between. This CDR3 is built from 16 residues. This CDR3 is CASSEFATSSYNEQFF. The CDR3, as DNA: TGTGCCAGCAGTGAATTTGCGACTTCCTCCTACAATGAGCAGTTCTTC.

This clonotype was seen only a few times. V usage is TRBV10-1 and J usage is TRBJ2-7, with TRBD2 identical over 11 bases. Per germline, CDR1 WNHNN and CDR2 SYGVQD (reference sequence). There are 15 residues in the CDR3. The ends lost 7 bases at V and 2 bases at J; junction bases unmatched: 7. CDR3: CASTARLAGPYEQYF. The CDR3 nucleotides are TGCGCCAGCACCGCCCGACTAGCGGGACCCTACGAGCAGTACTTC.

In its sample, this clonotype was seen many times. The chain combines TRBV7-2 with TRBJ1-1, with 7 bases aligning to TRBD1. The CDR3 runs to 15 residues. The germline V gene has CDR1 SGHTA and CDR2 FQGNSA. V shed 5 bases and J 5 bases; nucleotides not matched to a gene: 11. The CDR3 DNA reads as TGTGCCAGCAGCCGAGGGCCGCAGGGGGGTACTGAAGCTTTCTTT. Translated, it gives CASSRGPQGGTEAFF.

Only a few counts were recorded for this clonotype. This chain joins TRBV7-2 and TRBJ2-7; TRBD2 agrees at 11 bases. The germline gives CDR1 SGHTA, CDR2 FQGNSA. The CDR3 extends over 16 amino acids. Trimming cost V 5 bases and J 0 bases; bases outside gene matches: 6. CDR3 region: CASSPIAGGSSYEQYF. CDR3 sequence (DNA): TGTGCCAGCAGCCCGATAGCGGGAGGGTCCTCCTACGAGCAGTACTTC.

The genes are TRBV5-1 and TRBJ1-1, with no clear D. Trimming took off 5 bases at V and 1 base at J, with 3 bases between the two ends. This CDR3 spans 11 amino acids. The germline gives CDR1 SGHRS, CDR2 YFSETQ. In DNA, the CDR3 is TGCGCCAGCAGTCAGAACACTGAAGCTTTCTTT. This gives the protein CASSQNTEAFF.

DNA for the CDR3: TGTGCCAGCATCCGGACTAGCGAGCCCGATACGCAGTATTTT. Translated: CASIRTSEPDTQYF. The chain has TRBV28 and TRBJ2-3; 9 nucleotides match TRBD2. The CDR3 length is 14 residues. V was clipped by 7 bases and J by 6 bases; unmatched bases: 8. Per germline, CDR1 MDHEN and CDR2 SYDVKM.